A single sample is the source of the 16 T cell receptor beta chains below, sequenced in a study of OX40 agonist ivuxolimab in advanced cancers. Data came from immunoSEQ multiplex PCR; TCRdb stores just in-frame clones and leaves some out. The sample consists of some 87,000 clones, about 88% of them appearing once. Sequencing used CD4+ or CD8+ T cells sorted from blood, obtained in a trial of the OX40 agonist ivuxolimab. The receptors come from an adult with an advanced solid tumor such as melanoma, head and neck, liver or kidney cancer.

The J gene is TRBJ2-7, the V gene TRBV6-6; D ambiguous. The V end was cut by 11 bases, the J end by 3 bases, with 14 bases between. CDR1 MNHNY and CDR2 SVGAGI come from the germline V gene (reference sequence). This CDR3 has 12 amino acids. Here the CDR3 reads CAGAGPGYEQYF. The CDR3 DNA reads as TGTGCCGGAGCAGGTCCGGGCTACGAGCAGTACTTC.

The rearrangement joins TRBV5-1 to TRBJ2-7; D perhaps matches TRBD1 (6 bases). The CDR3 extends over 14 amino acids. Germline lookup yields CDR1 SGHRS and CDR2 YFSETQ. V shed 1 base and J shed 2 bases, with 10 bases lying between them. CDR3 in amino acids: CASSLQGSAYEQYF. For the CDR3, the DNA is TGCGCCAGCAGCTTGCAGGGGAGTGCCTACGAGCAGTACTTC. Complete variable domain (other parts from reference TRBV5-1 and TRBJ2-7): KAGVTQTPRYLIKTRGQQVTLSCSPISGHRSVSWYQQTPGQGLQFLFEYFSETQRNKGNFPGRFSGRQFSNSRSEMNVSTLELGDSALYLCASSLQGSAYEQYFGPGTRLTVT.

This clone has just one count. The chain joins TRBV6-1 to TRBJ1-5, with no clear D. This CDR3 spans 13 amino acids. V dropped 4 bases and J dropped 7 bases, with 11 bases sitting between them. The germline CDR1 and CDR2 sequences are MNHNS and SASEGT. CDR3 sequence reads: CASSAELDQPQHF. The CDR3 bases are TGTGCCAGCAGTGCAGAATTAGACCAGCCCCAGCATTTT.

The genes are TRBV5-1 and TRBJ2-7; D remains ambiguous. The CDR3 extends over 14 amino acids. The V and J ends lost 0 bases and 3 bases respectively, with 10 bases between them. Germline CDR1 and CDR2: SGHRS and YFSETQ. CDR3 sequence: CASSLVSTSYEQYF. As DNA, the CDR3 is TGCGCCAGCAGCTTGGTTAGCACCAGCTACGAGCAGTACTTC.

This chain connects TRBV9 to TRBJ2-4, with a weak D call TRBD2 (5 bases). The CDR3 consists of 14 residues. The germline V gene encodes CDR1 SGDLS and CDR2 YYNGEE. The V end was cut by 4 bases, the J end by 0 bases, with 8 bases between. DNA for the CDR3: TGTGCCAGCAGCTCCGGACTAGCCAAAAACATTCAGTACTTC. It specifies CASSSGLAKNIQYF.

The chain combines TRBV4-2 with TRBJ2-1; 10 bases line up with TRBD2. The CDR3 has 15 residues. Germline assignment: CDR1 LGHNA and CDR2 YNFKEQ. The ends lost 4 bases at V and 13 bases at J; junction bases unmatched: 13. The CDR3 region is CASSLGGAGGPFQFF. CDR3 in DNA: TGTGCCAGCAGCCTGGGGGGAGCGGGAGGGCCGTTCCAGTTCTTC.

J is TRBJ2-3 and V is TRBV6-1; D remains unclear. V was trimmed by 5 bases and J by 2 bases, leaving 5 bases between them. The germline V gene encodes CDR1 MNHNS and CDR2 SASEGT. The CDR3 has 12 amino acids. In DNA form, the CDR3 reads TGTGCCAGCAGTTTATACACAGATACGCAGTATTTT. Translated, it gives CASSLYTDTQYF.

The rearrangement links TRBV9 to TRBJ1-5, with D possibly TRBD1 on 5 matching bases. V was cut by 0 bases and J by 4 bases, with 8 bases left in between. CDR3 length equals 14 residues. Germline CDR1 SGDLS, CDR2 YYNGEE. The CDR3 spells CASSVGQRNQPQHF. Here the CDR3 DNA reads TGTGCCAGCAGCGTAGGACAGAGAAATCAGCCCCAGCATTTT.

In the case of this clone: Within the sample, other DNA sequences also encode this same CDR3. The CDR3 coding sequence is TGTGCCAGTAGTACGACGATAACGAACTATGGCTACACCTTC. Amino acid sequence: CASSTTITNYGYTF. This chain connects TRBV19 to TRBJ1-2; D gene unclear. Germline CDR1 LNHDA, CDR2 SQIVND (reference sequence). V was shortened by 4 bases and J by 2 bases, with 11 bases between the two germline ends. The CDR3 is 14 amino acids.

The chain combines TRBV4-3 with TRBJ1-4; D gene ambiguous. Trimming removed 0 bases at V and 6 bases at J, with 8 bases between. Per the germline V gene, CDR1 is LGHNA and CDR2 is YSLEER. The CDR3 is made up of 14 amino acids. In DNA, the CDR3 is TGCGCCAGCAGCCAAGATTGGAGAGATGAAAAACTGTTTTTT. It codes for CASSQDWRDEKLFF.

The V and J genes are TRBV6-5 and TRBJ1-2; TRBD1 matches at 10 bases. The CDR3 is 14 residues long. The germline CDR1 and CDR2 sequences are MNHEY and SVGAGI. V dropped 5 bases and J dropped 8; count of bases not matched to a gene: 8. CDR3 region: CASSRDRGPQGYTF. Here the CDR3 DNA reads TGTGCCAGCAGTCGGGACAGGGGCCCCCAAGGCTACACCTTC.

The CDR3, as DNA: TGTGCCAGCAGCCTGGGACAGATGAACACTGAAGCTTTCTTT. As protein: CASSLGQMNTEAFF. The chain links TRBV7-2 to TRBJ1-1, with 7 bases matching TRBD1. Germline V gene lookup returns CDR1 SGHTA and CDR2 FQGNSA. The CDR3 consists of 14 residues. With 5 bases clipped from V and 0 bases from J, the junction kept 3 bases outside the gene matches. The whole variable domain, remainder taken from reference TRBV7-2 and TRBJ1-1, is GAGVSQSPSNKVTEKGKDVELRCDPISGHTALYWYRQSLGQGLEFLIYFQGNSAPDKSGLPSDRFSAERTGGSVSTLTIQRTQQEDSAVYLCASSLGQMNTEAFFGQGTRLTVV.

The chain is built from TRBV19 and TRBJ2-3; D is unresolved. The CDR3 sequence is 15 residues long. Trimming removed 5 bases at V and 2 bases at J, with 14 bases between. CDR1 LNHDA and CDR2 SQIVND come from the germline V gene (reference sequence). The CDR3: CASSPPRRFTDTQYF. CDR3 bases: TGTGCCAGTAGTCCCCCCAGACGGTTCACAGATACGCAGTATTTT.

This rearrangement joins TRBV27 to TRBJ1-4, with 9 bases that match TRBD1. CDR1 is MNHEY and CDR2 is SMNVEV in the germline V gene (reference sequence). V lost 6 bases, J lost 4 bases, and 6 bases stayed unmatched. The CDR3 loop spans 15 amino acids. CDR3: CASRQGAQGNEKLFF. The CDR3 DNA follows: TGTGCCAGCAGACAGGGGGCGCAGGGTAATGAAAAACTGTTTTTT.

The table lists this clone with a few counts. The rearrangement joins TRBV5-6 to TRBJ1-1; D is uncertain. CDR1 and CDR2 (germline): SGHDT, YYEEEE. V was shortened by 3 bases and J by 3 bases, with 15 bases between the two germline ends. The CDR3 length is 15 residues. CDR3 protein: CASSSTRWRDTEAFF. CDR3 coding DNA: TGTGCCAGCAGCTCCACTAGATGGCGAGACACTGAAGCTTTCTTT.

V usage is TRBV12-5 and J usage is TRBJ2-1, with TRBD2 matching over 12 bases. CDR3 size: 21 residues. The V and J ends lost 0 bases and 3 bases, in that order; junction bases with no gene match: 15. The germline gives CDR1 LGHNT, CDR2 FRNRAP. The CDR3 protein is CASGLVSGTSGPSMLYNEQFF. The CDR3 nucleotides are TGTGCTAGTGGTTTGGTGTCCGGGACTAGCGGGCCCTCAATGCTCTACAATGAGCAGTTCTTC.